This TCR beta chain derives from a study of shared clonotypes between healthy human individuals. Note on this clone: The junction differs from germline at one of its ends, possibly a read error.

Generated by immunoSEQ multiplex PCR, the TCRdb table keeps only in-frame clones and is missing some. This repertoire shows 2 million to 3 million clones, 93% found once; its top ten account for about 0.38%. The receptor was derived from a young man in good health. Some clones in this sample may be carry-over from other donors' samples. Specimen: naive CD4+ T cells from PBMCs. Subset described: CD45RA+ positively selected.

The CDR3 is CASSLRGPLLPIF. DNA of the CDR3: TGTGCCAGCAGTTTAAGGGGCCCCCTCCTACCGATCTTC. The rearrangement joins TRBV28 to TRBJ2-1, with a weak D call TRBD1 (5 bases). The CDR3 is made up of 13 amino acids. Germline V gene data show CDR1 as MDHEN and CDR2 as SYDVKM.